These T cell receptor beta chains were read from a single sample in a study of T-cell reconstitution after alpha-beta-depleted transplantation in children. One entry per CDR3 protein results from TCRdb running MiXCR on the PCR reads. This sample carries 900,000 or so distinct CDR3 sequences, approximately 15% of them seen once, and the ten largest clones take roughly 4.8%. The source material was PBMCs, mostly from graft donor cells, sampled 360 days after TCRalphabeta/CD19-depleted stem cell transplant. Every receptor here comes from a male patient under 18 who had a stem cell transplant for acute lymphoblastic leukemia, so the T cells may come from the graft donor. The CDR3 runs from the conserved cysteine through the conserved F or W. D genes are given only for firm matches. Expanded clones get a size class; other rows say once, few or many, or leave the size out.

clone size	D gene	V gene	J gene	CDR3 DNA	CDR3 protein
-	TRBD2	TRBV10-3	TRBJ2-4	TGTGCCATCAGTGAGGTAGCGGGAGGGAATAAAAACATTCAGTACTTC	CAISEVAGGNKNIQYF
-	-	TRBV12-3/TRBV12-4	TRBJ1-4	TGTGCCAGCAGCCAAGTACTTCTCGGTGAAAAACTGTTTTTT	CASSQVLLGEKLFF
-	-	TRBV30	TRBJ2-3	TGTGCCTGGAGTGCACTTGGGTTAACAGATACGCAGTATTTT	CAWSALGLTDTQYF
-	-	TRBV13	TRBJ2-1	TGTGCCAGCAGCTTAACGACTAGACCACTAAATGAGCAGTTCTTC	CASSLTTRPLNEQFF
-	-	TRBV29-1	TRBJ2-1	TGCAGCGTTGAAGATGGGGGAAGCTCCTACAATGAGCAGTTCTTC	CSVEDGGSSYNEQFF
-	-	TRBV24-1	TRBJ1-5	TGTGCCACCAGGTCCCTCGGGGAATATAGCAATCAGCCCCAGCATTTT	CATRSLGEYSNQPQHF
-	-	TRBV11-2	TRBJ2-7	TGTGCCAGCAGCTCCACGGGGCGGTGGTACTTC	CASSSTGRWYF
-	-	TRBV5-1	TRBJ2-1	TGCGCCAGCAGGGAGGCGTGGGCTGGTAATGAGCAGTTCTTC	CASREAWAGNEQFF
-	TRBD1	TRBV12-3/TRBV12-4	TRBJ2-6	TGTGCCAGCACTAGGGACAGGGGGGCCAACGTCCTGACTTTC	CASTRDRGANVLTF
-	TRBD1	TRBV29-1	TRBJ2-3	TGCAGCGACGGACGAACGGGACAGGCGGGACGCGATACGCAGTATTTT	CSDGRTGQAGRDTQYF
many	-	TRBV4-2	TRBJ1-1	TGTGCCAGCAGCCAGAGGGGCTCGGCGGCCTTGAACACTGAAGCTTTCTTT	CASSQRGSAALNTEAFF
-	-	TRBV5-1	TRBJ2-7	TGCGCCAGCCGCCTCCCCCAACAGGGATCCTACGAGCAGTACTTC	CASRLPQQGSYEQYF
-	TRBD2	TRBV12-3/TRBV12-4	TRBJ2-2	TGTGCCAGCAGTTTAGGAGTACTAGCGGGAAACGCCGGGGAGCTGTTTTTT	CASSLGVLAGNAGELFF
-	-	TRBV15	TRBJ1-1	TGTGCCACCAGCAGATTCCGTGAAGCTTTCTTT	CATSRFREAFF
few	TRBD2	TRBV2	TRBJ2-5	TGTGCCAGCAGTGACTCAGAGGGACTAGCGGGACAAGAGACCCAGTACTTC	CASSDSEGLAGQETQYF
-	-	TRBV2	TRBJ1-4	TGTGCCAGCAGCGGGACCCTCTCAACTAATGAAAAACTGTTTTTT	CASSGTLSTNEKLFF
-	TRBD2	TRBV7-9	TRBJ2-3	TGTGCCAGCAGCCGCGGCTCGCGGCGGGAGGGCCCAGATACGCAGTATTTT	CASSRGSRREGPDTQYF
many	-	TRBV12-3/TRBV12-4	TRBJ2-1	TGTGCCAGCTCACCACGTCAGTACAATGAGCAGTTCTTC	CASSPRQYNEQFF
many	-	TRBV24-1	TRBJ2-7	TGTGCCACCAGTGATTTCCGGACCCCCTACGAGCAGTACTTC	CATSDFRTPYEQYF
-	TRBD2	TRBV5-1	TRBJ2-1	TGCGCCACCCGAGTGTCTAGCGGGCATGAGCAGTTCTTC	CATRVSSGHEQFF
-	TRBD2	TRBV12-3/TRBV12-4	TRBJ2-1	TGTGCCAGCACCTTACGGGCGGGAGCAGGTGAGCAGTTCTTC	CASTLRAGAGEQFF
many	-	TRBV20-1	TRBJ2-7	TGCAGTGCTAGCGACGGAGGCCTGTCCTACGAGCAGTACTTC	CSASDGGLSYEQYF
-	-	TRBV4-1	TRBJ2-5	TGCGCCAGCAGCCAACTGGGGGCGCGGGAGACCCAGTACTTC	CASSQLGARETQYF
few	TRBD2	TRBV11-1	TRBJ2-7	TGTGCCAGCAGCTTAGCGGCTAGGACTAGCGACCATCGTAGGAGCTCCTACGAGCAGTACTTC	CASSLAARTSDHRRSSYEQYF
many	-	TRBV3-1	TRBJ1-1	TGTGCCAGCATCACCCTCGGAGGGGACACTGAAGCTTTCTTT	CASITLGGDTEAFF
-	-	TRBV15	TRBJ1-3	TGTGCCACCAGCAGAGATCGACCCTACACGGACACCATATATTTT	CATSRDRPYTDTIYF
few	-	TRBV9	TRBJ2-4	TGTGCCAGCAGGGGGGCCTTACAAAACATTCAGTACTTC	CASRGALQNIQYF